The source of this T cell receptor (beta chain) is a study of cytomegalovirus exposure and HLA in healthy donors. Study-wide findings and caveats: A highly shared variant cluster was judged a likely technical artifact.

Concerning this clone: No antigen is known for it.

The PCR ran on 60 Vbeta and 13 Jbeta primers. Data came from immunoSEQ multiplex PCR; TCRdb stores just in-frame clones and leaves some out. The listing records roughly 100,000 clones. The material sequenced was PBMCs. The clonotype comes from a man aged 35 to 55 in good health and CMV-seronegative.

The CDR3, as DNA: TGTGCCAGTAGTATTAACGGTCAGGGATTTACCTACGAGCAGTACTTC. Amino acids: CASSINGQGFTYEQYF. The rearrangement links TRBV19 to TRBJ2-7; D possibly corresponds to TRBD1 (5 bases). The CDR3 covers 16 residues. Trimming cost V 3 bases and J 2 bases, with 17 bases left between them. Germline CDR1 and CDR2: LNHDA and SQIVND (reference sequence).